The 23 T cell receptor beta chains presented below share a single source sample, sequenced in a study of T cells in Graves' hyperthyroidism and ophthalmopathy. Using RNA transcripts as the source, TCR beta CDR3 regions were amplified. The TCR CDR3 was amplified in a first-round RT-PCR using the HTBI primer set. MiXCR, run by TCRdb on the multiplex PCR reads, gives a single entry per CDR3 protein. The sample lists 750,000 to 900,000 distinct CDR3 sequences, over 35% occurring once. Sequencing input: blood. The receptors stem from a man younger than 30 with Graves' hyperthyroidism.

Only a few counts were recorded for this clonotype. The chain combines TRBV6-1 with TRBJ1-4; D is possibly TRBD1 (6 bases). This CDR3 comprises 17 residues. With 5 bases removed from V and 7 bases from J, the gap between germline ends came to 23 bases. The germline V gene encodes CDR1 MNHNS and CDR2 SASEGT. In DNA, the CDR3 is TGTGCCAGCAGTCCCACAGGGAACCTCGATCGCAGTGAAAAACTGTTTTTT. Residues: CASSPTGNLDRSEKLFF.

This clonotype was recorded a few times. CDR3 nucleotide sequence: TGCGCCAGGGCCTCAGGGAATAACGGGGAGCTGTTTTTT. Protein: CARASGNNGELFF. The J gene is TRBJ2-2, the V gene TRBV10-2; possible D gene TRBD1, 5 bases. Germline assignment: CDR1 WSHSY and CDR2 SAAADI. V dropped 9 bases and J dropped 7 bases, with 15 bases sitting between them. CDR3 length: 13 amino acids.

This clonotype was observed many times. This chain connects TRBV29-1 to TRBJ1-5; D possibly corresponds to TRBD1 (6 bases). This CDR3 region has 14 residues. Trimming stripped 5 bases from V and 2 bases from J, with 13 bases between. Germline CDR1 SQVTM, CDR2 ANQGSEA. In DNA, the CDR3 is TGCAGCGTTCGCTTTGGGGGCGGCAATCAGCCCCAGCATTTT. Its protein product is CSVRFGGGNQPQHF.

This clonotype occurred many times. V and J are TRBV20-1 and TRBJ1-1; tentatively, D is TRBD1 (6 bases). Germline V gene data show CDR1 as DFQATT and CDR2 as SNEGSKA (reference sequence). V was clipped by 5 bases and J by 2 bases, with 12 bases between them. The CDR3 length is 13 residues. CDR3 DNA: TGCAGTGCTGGCCTGACAGGAAACACTGAAGCTTTCTTT. It yields the protein CSAGLTGNTEAFF.

The chain links TRBV2 to TRBJ2-5; D call uncertain. This CDR3 has 14 amino acids. Trimming pared 5 bases from V and 7 bases from J, leaving 17 bases between. Germline assignment: CDR1 SNHLY and CDR2 FYNNEI. The CDR3 loop reads CASSLGRTRLTQYF. For the CDR3, the DNA is TGTGCCAGCAGTTTGGGCAGAACGAGATTGACCCAGTACTTC. The full variable domain, in which reference TRBV2 and TRBJ2-5 provide the parts outside the CDR3, is EPEVTQTPSHQVTQMGQEVILRCVPISNHLYFYWYRQILGQKVEFLVSFYNNEISEKSEIFDDQFSVERPDGSNFTLKIRSTKLEDSAMYFCASSLGRTRLTQYFGPGTRLLVL.

V gene TRBV20-1 combines with J gene TRBJ1-1; D not certain. The CDR3 is 17 residues long. Trimming took off 0 bases at V and 4 bases at J, with 21 bases between the two ends. CDR1 and CDR2 from the germline V gene are DFQATT and SNEGSKA (reference sequence). The CDR3 DNA reads TGCAGTGCTAGAGATCAGGAGCCAGTTCCTAGAGGCACTGAAGCTTTCTTT. Translating it yields CSARDQEPVPRGTEAFF.

The CDR3 nucleotides are TGCAGTGCTAGACCCCAAGTTCGCACGGGGCGGGTGGAGACCCAGTACTTC. It encodes CSARPQVRTGRVETQYF. J is TRBJ2-5 and V is TRBV20-1; tentatively, D is TRBD1 or TRBD2 (5 bases each). The CDR3 covers 17 residues. Germline V gene lookup returns CDR1 DFQATT and CDR2 SNEGSKA (reference sequence). V gave up 2 bases and J gave up 5 bases, with 24 bases separating them.

This clonotype was counted at least ten times. The rearrangement joins TRBV4-1 to TRBJ1-1, with no clear D. CDR3 length: 14 residues. V was shortened by 1 base and J by 1 base, with 7 bases between the two germline ends. Germline V gene data show CDR1 as MGHRA and CDR2 as YSYEKL. CDR3 protein: CASSQGPGNTEAFF. CDR3 DNA sequence: TGCGCCAGCAGCCAAGGTCCGGGGAACACTGAAGCTTTCTTT.

The sample holds a few counts of this clonotype. The rearrangement links TRBV10-3 to TRBJ2-2, with 7 positions matching TRBD2. The germline CDR1 and CDR2 sequences are ENHRY and SYGVKD. CDR3 length equals 15 residues. V trimming: 6 bases; J trimming: 3 bases; junction bases outside the gene matches: 7. The CDR3 protein is CAIRAGRGDTGELFF. DNA for the CDR3: TGTGCCATCAGAGCGGGGAGGGGTGACACCGGGGAGCTGTTTTTT.

This clonotype was detected ten times or more. The rearrangement links TRBV29-1 to TRBJ1-1; D gene unclear. Per the germline V gene, CDR1 is SQVTM and CDR2 is ANQGSEA. The CDR3 contains 12 residues. The V gene lost 5 bases and the J gene lost 3 bases, with 10 bases spanning the gap. The CDR3 nucleotides are TGCAGCGTTTTCTCTGGGGACACTGAAGCTTTCTTT. This encodes CSVFSGDTEAFF.

To note about this clonotype: A much larger clone lies one base from this, so it may be a read error. The chain combines TRBV6-1 with TRBJ2-5, with D perhaps being TRBD1 or TRBD2 (5 bases each). V lost 7 bases and J 6 bases, leaving 21 bases between the germline ends. The CDR3 extends over 15 amino acids. CDR1 MNHNS and CDR2 SASEGT come from the germline V gene. CDR3 residues: CASTSGPPEGQTQYF. DNA for the CDR3: TGTGCCAGCACCTCGGGACCCCCCGAAGGGCAGACCCAGTACTTC.

This rearrangement joins TRBV29-1 to TRBJ1-2; perhaps TRBD1 as D (5 bases). Germline loops: CDR1 SQVTM, CDR2 ANQGSEA. V was pared by 7 bases and J by 3 bases, with 21 bases between. The CDR3 is 15 residues long. The CDR3: CSAGLTGTDDYGYTF. The DNA for the CDR3 is TGCAGCGCTGGCCTCACCGGGACGGATGACTATGGCTACACCTTC.

This clonotype showed up just a few times. The chain is built from TRBV9 and TRBJ2-7, with unresolved D. This CDR3 region has 15 residues. Germline assignment: CDR1 SGDLS and CDR2 YYNGEE. Trimming cost V 0 bases and J 2 bases, with 12 bases left between them. CDR3 amino acids: CASSVEAHRAYEQYF. DNA of the CDR3: TGTGCCAGCAGCGTAGAGGCCCACAGAGCCTACGAGCAGTACTTC.

This clonotype was seen only a few times. The gene calls are TRBV19 and TRBJ1-1; 7 positions agree with TRBD1. The CDR3 is 16 amino acids. V shed 1 base and J 2 bases; nucleotides not matched to a gene: 7. Germline lookup yields CDR1 LNHDA and CDR2 SQIVND (reference sequence). The DNA for the CDR3 is TGTGCCAGTAGTATAGCCGGGAGGGGGCGAAACACTGAAGCTTTCTTT. Residues: CASSIAGRGRNTEAFF.

This clonotype was counted only a few times. This chain links TRBV9 with TRBJ2-5; TRBD2 aligns across 10 bases. The V segment lost 4 bases and the J segment 4 bases; nucleotides outside the gene matches: 13. The length of the CDR3 is 17 residues. Germline CDR1 and CDR2: SGDLS and YYNGEE. CDR3 DNA: TGTGCCAGCAGCCAGAGCCCAGCTAGCGGGGGAGGAGAGACCCAGTACTTC. Its protein product is CASSQSPASGGGETQYF.

This clonotype was picked up many times. The chain recombines TRBV6-5 with TRBJ2-7; possibly TRBD2 for D (6 bases). The CDR3 consists of 15 residues. V was pared by 5 bases and J by 3 bases, with 17 bases between. Germline V gives CDR1 MNHEY, CDR2 SVGAGI. CDR3 nucleotide sequence: TGTGCCAGCAGTCAGGAGGGGACTGGTGACTACGAGCAGTACTTC. Its protein product is CASSQEGTGDYEQYF.

The chain links TRBV12-3 or TRBV12-4 to TRBJ2-3; unclear D gene. V was pared by 6 bases and J by 6 bases, with 10 bases between. This CDR3 contains 12 residues. Here the CDR3 reads CASSADRDTQYF. DNA of the CDR3: TGTGCCAGCAGCGCCGACCGTGATACGCAGTATTTT.

This clonotype was observed many times. The genes are TRBV12-3 or TRBV12-4 and TRBJ1-5, with TRBD1 identical over 7 bases. The V segment lost 6 bases and the J segment 4 bases; nucleotides outside the gene matches: 9. The CDR3 contains 15 residues. The CDR3 region is CASSRQGGGNQPQHF. The DNA of the CDR3 is TGTGCCAGCAGCAGGCAGGGGGGAGGTAATCAGCCCCAGCATTTT.

The table lists this clonotype with many counts. V gene TRBV10-3 combines with J gene TRBJ1-6, with D hard to call. This CDR3 contains 14 residues. Germline V lookup: CDR1 ENHRY, CDR2 SYGVKD. V gave up 6 bases and J gave up 7 bases, with 13 bases separating them. The CDR3 sequence: CAISERAENSPLHF. The CDR3 coding sequence is TGTGCCATCAGCGAAAGAGCAGAGAATTCACCCCTCCACTTT.

The chain joins TRBV12-3 or TRBV12-4 to TRBJ2-5, with 8 positions matching TRBD1. The CDR3 is made up of 13 amino acids. Trimming cost V 5 bases and J 5 bases; bases outside gene matches: 4. The CDR3 nucleotides are TGTGCCAGCAGTGAGGGACAGGACGAGACCCAGTACTTC. Protein: CASSEGQDETQYF.

The chain employs TRBV20-1 and TRBJ2-7; 8 bases fit TRBD1. The V and J ends lost 6 bases and 4 bases, in that order; junction bases with no gene match: 8. The CDR3 extends over 13 amino acids. Germline V lookup: CDR1 DFQATT, CDR2 SNEGSKA (reference sequence). As DNA, the CDR3 is TGCAGTGCCACGGACAGGGCAAGGTACGAGCAGTACTTC. This sequence encodes CSATDRARYEQYF.

This clonotype was seen a few times. The V call is TRBV7-9, the J call TRBJ2-5, with TRBD2 matching over 7 bases. The CDR3 sequence is 15 residues long. The V and J ends lost 5 bases and 1 base, in that order; junction bases with no gene match: 7. Per the germline V gene, CDR1 is SEHNR and CDR2 is FQNEAQ (reference sequence). The CDR3 DNA sequence: TGTGCCAGCAGCCCAAGCGGGGCGACCCAAGAGACCCAGTACTTC. This encodes CASSPSGATQETQYF. Looking up the rest from reference TRBV7-9 and TRBJ2-5 gives the full variable domain: DTGVSQNPRHKITKRGQNVTFRCDPISEHNRLYWYRQTLGQGPEFLTYFQNEAQLEKSRLLSDRFSAERPKGSFSTLEIQRTEQGDSAMYLCASSPSGATQETQYFGPGTRLLVL.

This clonotype was detected ten times or more. V gene TRBV10-3 combines with J gene TRBJ1-1, with D maybe TRBD1 (5 bases). The CDR3 contains 13 residues. Germline CDR1 is ENHRY and CDR2 is SYGVKD. Trimming stripped 4 bases from V and 5 bases from J, with 11 bases between. CDR3 nucleotides: TGTGCCATCAGTGTCGGCGAGGGGACTGAAGCTTTCTTT. Protein product: CAISVGEGTEAFF.